This T cell receptor (beta chain) was captured by sequencing in a study of technical replicates of blood from a handful of donors. TCRdb's table, derived via immunoSEQ multiplex PCR, lists solely in-frame clones and lacks some. The repertoire holds more than 9,000 clones, with roughly 94% as singletons. The CDR3 runs to 14 residues. In germline, CDR1 is LNHDA, CDR2 SQIVND (reference sequence). Trimming cost V 6 bases and J 6 bases; bases outside gene matches: 8. The TCR originated in a human donor in good health. Sequenced input: PBMCs. V is TRBV19 and J is TRBJ2-7, with 10 nucleotides matching TRBD2. CDR3 nucleotides: TGTGCCAGTAGGTCTAGCGGGAGTCCGTCCGAGCAGTACTTC. Protein: CASRSSGSPSEQYF. Supplemented by reference TRBV19 and TRBJ2-7, the full variable domain reads DGGITQSPKYLFRKEGQNVTLSCEQNLNHDAMYWYRQDPGQGLRLIYYSQIVNDFQKGDIAEGYSVSREKKESFPLTVTSAQKNPTAFYLCASRSSGSPSEQYFGPGTRLTVT.